The sequence of this T cell receptor beta chain was determined in a study of shared clonotypes between healthy human individuals. In the study overall: Three plates each covered CD4 naive and memory; CD8 naive two, CD8 memory one.

In the case of this clone: What it binds is unknown.

An even split of each subset's genomic DNA across several immunoSEQ plates was performed. Original processing methods: Junction-only immunoSEQ data arrived without quality scores, meaning filtering differed. The table came from immunoSEQ multiplex PCR; TCRdb's copy has only in-frame clones and leaves some out. Clone size and the V and J calls come from that table; the DNA yielded D and trimming. This table holds hundreds of thousands of clones, 90% to 96% found once. V gave up 1 base and J gave up 4 bases; unmatched junction bases: 11. CDR3 length: 18 amino acids. Looked up from germline, CDR1 is SGHNT and CDR2 is YYREEE (reference sequence). The study, taken as a whole, reports: Despite large depth, sorted-subset datasets appeared incompletely sequenced.

The rearrangement uses TRBV5-4 and TRBJ2-2; 9 bases align to TRBD2. The sequenced sample was naive CD4+ T cells sorted from blood. This sample's subset: CD45RA+ positively selected. The source is a woman younger than 45 in good health. CDR3 in amino acids: CASSLSSGRPGRTGELFF. As DNA, the CDR3 is TGTGCCAGCAGCTTGTCCAGCGGGAGGCCCGGCCGCACCGGGGAGCTGTTTTTT.